The 26 T cell receptor beta chains below come from one sample, sequenced in a study of OX40 agonist ivuxolimab in advanced cancers. Libraries were prepared by immunoSEQ multiplex PCR; TCRdb keeps only in-frame clonotypes and omits some of them. The sample lists over 70,000 clones, 85% to 90% seen once, with under 0.25% in the top ten. Sequencing used CD4+ or CD8+ T cells sorted from blood, obtained in a trial of the OX40 agonist ivuxolimab. The receptors here all came from an adult with an advanced solid tumor such as melanoma, head and neck, liver or kidney cancer.

The chain joins TRBV7-3 to TRBJ2-1; TRBD2 might be the D (5 bases). Per the germline V gene, CDR1 is SGHTA and CDR2 is FQGTGA. This CDR3 is built from 14 residues. V was pared by 0 bases and J by 10 bases, with 13 bases between. CDR3 DNA sequence: TGTGCCAGCAGCTTAACCAGCGGCGGTGCGGAGCAGTTCTTC. It encodes CASSLTSGGAEQFF.

J is TRBJ1-2 and V is TRBV4-2, with D unclear. Trimming cost V 0 bases and J 8 bases, with 10 bases left between them. CDR3 size: 13 residues. The germline gives CDR1 LGHNA, CDR2 YNFKEQ. CDR3 in amino acids: CASSQENGRGYTF. The DNA of the CDR3 is TGTGCCAGCAGCCAAGAAAACGGCCGCGGCTACACCTTC.

J is TRBJ2-3 and V is TRBV28, with 10 bases lining up with TRBD1. Germline V CDR1 and CDR2: MDHEN, SYDVKM. The CDR3 length is 14 residues. The ends lost 4 bases at V and 6 bases at J; junction bases unmatched: 4. The CDR3 bases are TGTGCCAGCAGTTCCGGGACAGGGGTCGATACGCAGTATTTT. Residues: CASSSGTGVDTQYF.

The chain employs TRBV28 and TRBJ2-5, with D perhaps matching TRBD1 (5 bases). Between the trimmed V and J ends, which lost 4 bases and 2 bases, there was a span of 14 bases. The CDR3 spans 15 residues. Germline V gene sequence: CDR1 MDHEN, CDR2 SYDVKM. The CDR3 protein is CASSSVGQQQETQYF. The CDR3 nucleotides are TGTGCCAGCAGTTCGGTCGGACAACAACAAGAGACCCAGTACTTC.

The chain carries TRBV27 and TRBJ1-2; possible D gene TRBD1, 5 bases. Trimming pared 5 bases from V and 6 bases from J, leaving 22 bases between. This CDR3 comprises 16 residues. Germline assignment: CDR1 MNHEY and CDR2 SMNVEV (reference sequence). The CDR3 bases are TGTGCCAGCAGTCCCCGCCCGGTTGGGGGTTGGAATGGCTACACCTTC. Translation: CASSPRPVGGWNGYTF.

This clone was detected only once. V usage is TRBV5-1 and J usage is TRBJ1-1; a weak D match, TRBD1 (6 bases). There are 16 residues in the CDR3. V dropped 3 bases and J dropped 5 bases, with 20 bases sitting between them. Germline CDR1 SGHRS, CDR2 YFSETQ. The CDR3 sequence: CASSSGGGAEITEAFF. In DNA form, the CDR3 reads TGCGCCAGCAGCTCCGGTGGGGGGGCGGAGATAACTGAAGCTTTCTTT. The variable domain in full, with the rest retrieved from reference TRBV5-1 and TRBJ1-1, is KAGVTQTPRYLIKTRGQQVTLSCSPISGHRSVSWYQQTPGQGLQFLFEYFSETQRNKGNFPGRFSGRQFSNSRSEMNVSTLELGDSALYLCASSSGGGAEITEAFFGQGTRLTVV.

The rearrangement joins TRBV20-1 to TRBJ2-1, with 9 bases that match TRBD2. The CDR3 consists of 11 residues. Germline CDR1 DFQATT, CDR2 SNEGSKA (reference sequence). J gave up 13 bases and V 2 bases, and 3 bases lay outside the gene matches. The CDR3 DNA reads as TGCAGTGCTAGACACGGGACTAGCCAGTTCTTC. This codes for CSARHGTSQFF.

The V gene is TRBV5-1, the J gene TRBJ1-2, with D perhaps TRBD1 (5 bases). Germline values: CDR1 SGHRS, CDR2 YFSETQ. V was cut by 3 bases and J by 0 bases, with 12 bases left in between. The CDR3 covers 15 residues. The CDR3 coding sequence is TGCGCCAGCAGCTGGGGGACGGGGACTAACTATGGCTACACCTTC. Encoded protein: CASSWGTGTNYGYTF. The whole variable domain, remainder taken from reference TRBV5-1 and TRBJ1-2, is KAGVTQTPRYLIKTRGQQVTLSCSPISGHRSVSWYQQTPGQGLQFLFEYFSETQRNKGNFPGRFSGRQFSNSRSEMNVSTLELGDSALYLCASSWGTGTNYGYTFGSGTRLTVV.

The chain uses TRBV27 and TRBJ2-5; possible D gene TRBD2, 6 bases. Deletions cut 8 bases from V and 5 bases from J, with 12 bases between. Germline assignment: CDR1 MNHEY and CDR2 SMNVEV (reference sequence). The CDR3 covers 12 residues. CDR3 sequence (DNA): TGTGCCAGCGGGAGACTAGATGAGACCCAGTACTTC. Encoded protein: CASGRLDETQYF.

This clone has only a few counts. V and J are TRBV7-2 and TRBJ2-5; the match to TRBD2 covers 8 bases. The J segment lost 0 bases and the V segment lost 5 bases, leaving 5 bases of the junction unmatched. The CDR3 is 15 amino acids. Germline assignment: CDR1 SGHTA and CDR2 FQGNSA. The DNA for the CDR3 is TGTGCCAGCAGCGATCAGCGGGGGTACCAAGAGACCCAGTACTTC. Amino acids: CASSDQRGYQETQYF.

This rearrangement joins TRBV15 to TRBJ1-3; D unresolved. V was trimmed by 0 bases and J by 1 base, leaving 7 bases between them. Germline CDR1 and CDR2: LNHNV and YYDKDF (reference sequence). The CDR3 contains 15 residues. The CDR3 spells CATSRDGVSGNTIYF. Here the CDR3 DNA reads TGTGCCACCAGCAGAGATGGGGTGTCTGGAAACACCATATATTTT.

The chain joins TRBV19 to TRBJ1-6, with 8 bases identical to TRBD1. With 5 bases clipped from V and 7 bases from J, the junction kept 7 bases outside the gene matches. This CDR3 is built from 15 residues. Germline V CDR1 and CDR2: LNHDA, SQIVND (reference sequence). CDR3 loop: CASSPGQDGNSPLHF. For the CDR3, the DNA is TGTGCCAGTAGTCCGGGACAGGATGGGAATTCACCCCTCCACTTT.

This chain connects TRBV2 to TRBJ2-7; no clear D gene. The CDR3 contains 15 residues. Per germline, CDR1 SNHLY and CDR2 FYNNEI. Trimming stripped 1 base from V and 1 base from J, with 11 bases between. In DNA, the CDR3 is TGTGCCAGCAGTGAAGTCACCCGACAATCCTACGAGCAGTACGTC. Encoded protein: CASSEVTRQSYEQYV.

This clone was detected only a few times. The genes are TRBV7-9 and TRBJ2-7; 7 bases map to TRBD1. Germline CDR1 reads SEHNR; CDR2 reads FQNEAQ (reference sequence). This CDR3 is 16 amino acids long. The V segment lost 4 bases and the J segment 0 bases; nucleotides outside the gene matches: 9. This CDR3 reads CASSSHRDSYSYEQYF. The CDR3 coding sequence is TGTGCCAGCAGCTCCCACCGGGACAGTTACTCCTACGAGCAGTACTTC.

V gene TRBV5-1 combines with J gene TRBJ2-3; a weak D match, TRBD1 (5 bases). Trimming cost V 2 bases and J 0 bases, with 10 bases left between them. Germline CDR1 is SGHRS and CDR2 is YFSETQ. There are 15 residues in the CDR3. CDR3 coding DNA: TGCGCCAGCAGCTTCCGCAGGGCTAGCACAGATACGCAGTATTTT. As protein: CASSFRRASTDTQYF.

The chain links TRBV5-6 to TRBJ2-5; no reliable D call. Trimming took 2 bases from V and 4 from J, leaving 12 bases between them. Per germline, CDR1 SGHDT and CDR2 YYEEEE. The CDR3 is 14 amino acids. The DNA for the CDR3 is TGTGCCAGCAGCTTTGCGGATGAATCAGAGACCCAGTACTTC. Translated, it gives CASSFADESETQYF.

The chain recombines TRBV9 with TRBJ1-3, with a weak D call TRBD1 (5 bases). Germline loops: CDR1 SGDLS, CDR2 YYNGEE. The CDR3 runs to 16 residues. V lost 3 bases and J lost 0, with 13 bases in between. CDR3 nucleotides: TGTGCCAGCAGCGGCCAGGTTGGGGCCTCTGGAAACACCATATATTTT. Translating it yields CASSGQVGASGNTIYF.

The V and J genes are TRBV2 and TRBJ1-1, with TRBD1 matching over 7 bases. CDR1 SNHLY and CDR2 FYNNEI come from the germline V gene. The J segment lost 5 bases and the V segment lost 6 bases, leaving 9 bases of the junction unmatched. This CDR3 has 14 amino acids. Written as DNA, the CDR3 is TGTGCCAGCAGCCCACAGGGGCTGGGGACTGAAGCTTTCTTT. This codes for CASSPQGLGTEAFF. Variable domain in full (rest from reference TRBV2 and TRBJ1-1): EPEVTQTPSHQVTQMGQEVILRCVPISNHLYFYWYRQILGQKVEFLVSFYNNEISEKSEIFDDQFSVERPDGSNFTLKIRSTKLEDSAMYFCASSPQGLGTEAFFGQGTRLTVV.

V and J are TRBV11-2 and TRBJ1-6, with TRBD1 matching over 10 bases. CDR3 length: 16 residues. The ends lost 4 bases at V and 6 bases at J; junction bases unmatched: 6. CDR1 and CDR2 (germline): SGHAT, FQNNGV. This chain's CDR3 is CASSSGQGRINSPLHF. The CDR3 coding sequence is TGTGCCAGCAGCTCGGGACAGGGGAGGATTAATTCACCCCTCCACTTT. Full variable domain (outside the CDR3, taken from reference TRBV11-2 and TRBJ1-6): EAGVAQSPRYKIIEKRQSVAFWCNPISGHATLYWYQQILGQGPKLLIQFQNNGVVDDSQLPKDRFSAERLKGVDSTLKIQPAKLEDSAVYLCASSSGQGRINSPLHFGNGTRLTVT.

The chain recombines TRBV5-1 with TRBJ2-4, with 11 bases lining up with TRBD1. Losses at the gene ends were 7 bases for V and 5 bases for J; bases not matched to a gene: 5. CDR1 SGHRS and CDR2 YFSETQ come from the germline V gene. The CDR3 is made up of 14 amino acids. The CDR3 protein is CASSWDRGENIQYF. The CDR3 nucleotides are TGCGCCAGCTCCTGGGACAGGGGGGAAAACATTCAGTACTTC.

V and J are TRBV5-1 and TRBJ1-3; D is ambiguous. Germline-derived CDR1 and CDR2 are SGHRS and YFSETQ. The CDR3 runs 13 residues. V was cut by 1 base and J by 4 bases, with 6 bases left in between. Here the CDR3 reads CASSLIMGNTIYF. The CDR3 bases are TGCGCCAGCAGCTTGATCATGGGAAACACCATATATTTT.

The CDR3: CATSTPPATIYF. The CDR3 region has the DNA TGTGCCACCAGCACCCCCCCCGCCACCATATATTTT. The chain recombines TRBV15 with TRBJ1-3; D is ambiguous. Trimming shortened V by 4 bases and J by 9 bases, and 10 bases separated the two germline ends. Looked up from germline, CDR1 is LNHNV and CDR2 is YYDKDF (reference sequence). The CDR3 runs 12 residues.

This chain connects TRBV27 to TRBJ2-3; D may be TRBD1 or TRBD2 (5 bases each). From germline, CDR1 is MNHEY and CDR2 SMNVEV (reference sequence). The ends were cut back, 2 bases at V and 8 bases at J, with 20 bases in the middle. The CDR3 is 16 amino acids. The CDR3 bases are TGTGCCAGCAGTTTAGATGACGGGGCCCCAATGGGTACGCAGTATTTT. This encodes CASSLDDGAPMGTQYF.

The V gene is TRBV19, the J gene TRBJ1-1, with a tentative D call TRBD1 (5 bases). V lost 3 bases, J lost 3 bases, and 8 bases lay in between. Germline V gene data show CDR1 as LNHDA and CDR2 as SQIVND (reference sequence). CDR3 length equals 13 residues. CDR3 DNA: TGTGCCAGTAGTATCACGACAGACACTGAAGCTTTCTTT. This translates into CASSITTDTEAFF. The full variable domain, with the rest looked up from reference TRBV19 and TRBJ1-1, is DGGITQSPKYLFRKEGQNVTLSCEQNLNHDAMYWYRQDPGQGLRLIYYSQIVNDFQKGDIAEGYSVSREKKESFPLTVTSAQKNPTAFYLCASSITTDTEAFFGQGTRLTVV.

The genes are TRBV30 and TRBJ1-5; TRBD1 is a possible D gene (6 bases). Trimming pared 4 bases from V and 2 bases from J, leaving 12 bases between. Germline CDR1 and CDR2: GTSNPN and SVGIG (reference sequence). The CDR3 consists of 14 residues. CDR3 sequence reads: CAWMKGGGNQPQHF. The CDR3 DNA is TGTGCCTGGATGAAAGGGGGTGGCAATCAGCCCCAGCATTTT.

A single count supports this clone. This rearrangement joins TRBV7-6 to TRBJ2-7; weak D call: TRBD2 (6 bases). The CDR3 is 14 amino acids. Per germline, CDR1 SGHVS and CDR2 FNYEAQ. V dropped 3 bases and J dropped 3 bases, with 12 bases sitting between them. The CDR3 bases are TGTGCCAGCAGCTTTCGTTCCGGGGGCTACGAGCAGTACTTC. Translating it yields CASSFRSGGYEQYF.